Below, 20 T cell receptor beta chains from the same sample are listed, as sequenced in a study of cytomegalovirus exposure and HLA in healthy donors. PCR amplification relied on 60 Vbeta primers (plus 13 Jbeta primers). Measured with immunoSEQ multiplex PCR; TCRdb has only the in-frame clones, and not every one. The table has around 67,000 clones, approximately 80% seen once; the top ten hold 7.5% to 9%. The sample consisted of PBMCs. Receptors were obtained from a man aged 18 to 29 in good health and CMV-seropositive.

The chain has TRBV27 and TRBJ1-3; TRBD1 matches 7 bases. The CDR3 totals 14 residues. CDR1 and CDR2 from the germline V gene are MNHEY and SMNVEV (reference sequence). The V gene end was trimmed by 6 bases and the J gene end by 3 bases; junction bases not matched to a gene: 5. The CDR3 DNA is TGTGCCAGCAGACCTGACAGGGTTGGAAACACCATATATTTT. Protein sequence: CASRPDRVGNTIYF.

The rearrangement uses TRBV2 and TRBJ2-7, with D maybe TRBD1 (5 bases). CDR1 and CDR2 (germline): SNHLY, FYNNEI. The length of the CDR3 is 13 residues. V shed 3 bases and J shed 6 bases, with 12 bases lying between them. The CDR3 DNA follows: TGTGCCAGCAGTGACCAGACAGAGCGCGAGCAGTACTTC. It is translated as CASSDQTEREQYF.

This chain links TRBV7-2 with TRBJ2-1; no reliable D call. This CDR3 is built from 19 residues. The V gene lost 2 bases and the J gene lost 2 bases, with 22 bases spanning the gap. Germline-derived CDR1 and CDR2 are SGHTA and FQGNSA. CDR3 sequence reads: CASSLNAFRKLKTYNEQFF. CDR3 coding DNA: TGTGCCAGCAGCTTAAACGCGTTCCGCAAACTAAAAACCTACAATGAGCAGTTCTTC.

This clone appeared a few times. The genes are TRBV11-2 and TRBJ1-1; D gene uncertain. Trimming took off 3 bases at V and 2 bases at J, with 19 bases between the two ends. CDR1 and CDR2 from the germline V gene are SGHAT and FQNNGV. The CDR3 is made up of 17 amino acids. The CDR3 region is CASSFRSTPGDNTEAFF. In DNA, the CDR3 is TGTGCCAGCAGCTTTCGCAGCACTCCAGGCGATAACACTGAAGCTTTCTTT.

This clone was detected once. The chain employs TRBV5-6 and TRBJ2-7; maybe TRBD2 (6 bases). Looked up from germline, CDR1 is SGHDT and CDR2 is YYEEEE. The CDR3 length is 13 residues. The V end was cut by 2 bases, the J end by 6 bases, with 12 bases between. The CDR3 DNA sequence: TGTGCCAGCAGCTTTGGGGGGTTCGCCGAGCAGTACTTC. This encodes CASSFGGFAEQYF.

CDR3 coding DNA: TGTGCCAGCAGCTTCGGGGGAAACTATGGCTACACCTTC. This encodes CASSFGGNYGYTF. The rearrangement uses TRBV5-4 and TRBJ1-2, with TRBD1 as a possible D gene (5 bases). Germline CDR1 is SGHNT and CDR2 is YYREEE (reference sequence). The V end lost 2 bases, the J end lost 2 bases, and 7 bases lay between the germline ends. This CDR3 is built from 13 residues.

CDR3 in DNA: TGTGCCAGCACTGGTCGGGATGATCCGTCGGATGAGCAGTTCTTC. It specifies CASTGRDDPSDEQFF. This chain connects TRBV6-6 to TRBJ2-1, with a possible D match to TRBD2 (5 bases). This CDR3 region has 15 residues. V was clipped by 7 bases and J by 8 bases, with 21 bases between them. The V gene's germline CDR1 is MNHNY and CDR2 SVGAGI (reference sequence).

CDR3: CASSRGPPYNSPLHF. In DNA form, the CDR3 reads TGTGCCAGCAGCAGGGGGCCGCCCTATAATTCACCCCTCCACTTT. The chain uses TRBV6-5 and TRBJ1-6; 8 bases match TRBD1. After removal of 6 bases from V and 2 bases from J, the junction contained 3 bases not matched to a gene. Germline CDR1 and CDR2: MNHEY and SVGAGI. The CDR3 extends over 15 amino acids.

The CDR3 spells CASSFGSSYEQYF. The CDR3 nucleotides are TGTGCCAGCAGCTTCGGGAGTTCCTACGAGCAGTACTTC. This chain uses TRBV5-4 with TRBJ2-7, with D perhaps matching TRBD2 (6 bases). The CDR3 is 13 amino acids. CDR1 and CDR2 from the germline V gene are SGHNT and YYREEE (reference sequence). Trimming removed 2 bases at V and 1 base at J, with 7 bases between.

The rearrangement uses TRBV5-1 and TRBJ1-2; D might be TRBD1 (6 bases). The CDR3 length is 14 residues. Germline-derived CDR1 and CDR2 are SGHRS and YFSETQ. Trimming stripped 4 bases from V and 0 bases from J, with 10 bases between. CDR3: CASSRDTTNYGYTF. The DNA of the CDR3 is TGCGCCAGCAGCCGGGACACGACTAACTATGGCTACACCTTC.

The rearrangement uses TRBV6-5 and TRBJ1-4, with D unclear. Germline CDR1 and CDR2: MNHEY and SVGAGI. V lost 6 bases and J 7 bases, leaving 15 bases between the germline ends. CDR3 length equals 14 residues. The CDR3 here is CASSTASRSEKLFF. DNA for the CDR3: TGTGCCAGCAGCACGGCCTCCCGGAGTGAAAAACTGTTTTTT.

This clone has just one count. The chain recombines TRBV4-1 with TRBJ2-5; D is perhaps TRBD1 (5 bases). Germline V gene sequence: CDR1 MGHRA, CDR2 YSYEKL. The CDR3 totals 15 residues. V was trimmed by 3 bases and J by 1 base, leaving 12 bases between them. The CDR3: CASSHKTDPQETQYF. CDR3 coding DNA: TGCGCCAGCAGCCATAAGACAGACCCCCAAGAGACCCAGTACTTC.

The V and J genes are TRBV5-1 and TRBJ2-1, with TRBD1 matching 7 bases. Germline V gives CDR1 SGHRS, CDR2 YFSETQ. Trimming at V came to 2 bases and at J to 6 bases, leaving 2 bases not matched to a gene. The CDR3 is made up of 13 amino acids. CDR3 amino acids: CASSFAGGNEQFF. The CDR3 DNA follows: TGCGCCAGCAGCTTTGCAGGGGGCAATGAGCAGTTCTTC.

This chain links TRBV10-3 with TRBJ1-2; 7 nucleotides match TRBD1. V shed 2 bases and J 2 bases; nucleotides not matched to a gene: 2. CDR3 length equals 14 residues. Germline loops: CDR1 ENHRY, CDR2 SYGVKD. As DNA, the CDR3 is TGTGCCATCAGTGAGGGGACAGTAAACTATGGCTACACCTTC. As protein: CAISEGTVNYGYTF.

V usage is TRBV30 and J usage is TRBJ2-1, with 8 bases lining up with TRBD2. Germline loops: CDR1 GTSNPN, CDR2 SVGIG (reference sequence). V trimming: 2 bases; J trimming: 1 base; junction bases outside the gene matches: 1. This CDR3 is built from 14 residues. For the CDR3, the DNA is TGTGCCTGGAGTCGGGGGGGGTCCTACAATGAGCAGTTCTTC. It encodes CAWSRGGSYNEQFF. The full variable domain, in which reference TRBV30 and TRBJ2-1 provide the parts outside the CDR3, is SQTIHQWPATLVQPVGSPLSLECTVEGTSNPNLYWYRQAAGRGLQLLFYSVGIGQISSEVPQNLSASRPQDRQFILSSKKLLLSDSGFYLCAWSRGGSYNEQFFGPGTRLTVL.

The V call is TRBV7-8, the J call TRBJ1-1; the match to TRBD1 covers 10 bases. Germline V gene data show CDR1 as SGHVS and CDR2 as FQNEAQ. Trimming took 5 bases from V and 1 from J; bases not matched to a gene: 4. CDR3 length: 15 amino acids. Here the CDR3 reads CASSPWDRGNTEAFF. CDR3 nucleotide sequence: TGTGCCAGCAGCCCATGGGACAGGGGGAACACTGAAGCTTTCTTT.

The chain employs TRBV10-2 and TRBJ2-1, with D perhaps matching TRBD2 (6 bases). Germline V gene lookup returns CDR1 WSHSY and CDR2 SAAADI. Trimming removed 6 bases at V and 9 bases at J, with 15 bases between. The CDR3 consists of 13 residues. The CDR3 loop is CASSHSHSGEQFF. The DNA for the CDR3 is TGCGCCAGCAGCCACTCGCATAGCGGTGAGCAGTTCTTC.

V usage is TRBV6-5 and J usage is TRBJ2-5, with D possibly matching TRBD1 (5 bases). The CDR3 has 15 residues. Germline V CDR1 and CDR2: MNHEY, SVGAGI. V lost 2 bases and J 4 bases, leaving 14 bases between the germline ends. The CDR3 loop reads CASSYGQGRPETQYF. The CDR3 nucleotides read TGTGCCAGCAGTTACGGTCAGGGAAGGCCAGAGACCCAGTACTTC.

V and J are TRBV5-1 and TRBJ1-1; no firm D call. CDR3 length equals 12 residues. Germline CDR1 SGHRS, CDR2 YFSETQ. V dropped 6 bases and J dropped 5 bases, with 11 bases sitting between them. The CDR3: CASKDSNTEAFF. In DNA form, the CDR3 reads TGCGCCAGCAAGGACTCAAATACTGAAGCTTTCTTT.

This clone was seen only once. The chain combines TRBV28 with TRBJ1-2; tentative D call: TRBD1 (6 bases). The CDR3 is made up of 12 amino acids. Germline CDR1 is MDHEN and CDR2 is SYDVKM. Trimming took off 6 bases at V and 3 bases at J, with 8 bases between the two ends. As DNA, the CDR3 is TGTGCCAGCAGCCGGACAGACTATGGCTACACCTTC. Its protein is CASSRTDYGYTF.